The 2 T cell receptor beta chains reported below all come from one sample, sequenced in a study of T cells in Graves' hyperthyroidism and ophthalmopathy. Amplified TCR beta CDR3 regions derived from RNA transcripts. When the TCR CDR3 underwent first-round RT-PCR, the HTBI primer set was used. Each CDR3 protein is one row after TCRdb ran MiXCR on the multiplex PCR reads. The table records about 640,000 distinct CDR3 sequences, around 13% of them present only once. The sequenced sample was blood. These TCRs come from a woman aged 45-65 years with Graves' ophthalmopathy.

V is TRBV6-1 and J is TRBJ2-2, with D possibly being TRBD1 or TRBD2 (5 bases each). V was shortened by 7 bases and J by 4 bases, with 16 bases between the two germline ends. The CDR3 is 15 residues long. The germline V gene encodes CDR1 MNHNS and CDR2 SASEGT. The CDR3 here is CASKVKGAGTGELFF. Written as DNA, the CDR3 is TGTGCCAGCAAGGTGAAAGGGGCGGGCACCGGGGAGCTGTTTTTT.

This clonotype has ten or more counts. The chain has TRBV5-8 and TRBJ2-1, with D maybe TRBD2 (7 bases). This CDR3 region has 16 residues. The V end was cut by 2 bases, the J end by 4 bases, with 16 bases between. Per germline, CDR1 SGHTS and CDR2 YDEGEE. The CDR3 DNA is TGTGCCAGCAGCTTCGGGGGGCGGGACGGGTACAATGAGCAGTTCTTC. It is translated as CASSFGGRDGYNEQFF.